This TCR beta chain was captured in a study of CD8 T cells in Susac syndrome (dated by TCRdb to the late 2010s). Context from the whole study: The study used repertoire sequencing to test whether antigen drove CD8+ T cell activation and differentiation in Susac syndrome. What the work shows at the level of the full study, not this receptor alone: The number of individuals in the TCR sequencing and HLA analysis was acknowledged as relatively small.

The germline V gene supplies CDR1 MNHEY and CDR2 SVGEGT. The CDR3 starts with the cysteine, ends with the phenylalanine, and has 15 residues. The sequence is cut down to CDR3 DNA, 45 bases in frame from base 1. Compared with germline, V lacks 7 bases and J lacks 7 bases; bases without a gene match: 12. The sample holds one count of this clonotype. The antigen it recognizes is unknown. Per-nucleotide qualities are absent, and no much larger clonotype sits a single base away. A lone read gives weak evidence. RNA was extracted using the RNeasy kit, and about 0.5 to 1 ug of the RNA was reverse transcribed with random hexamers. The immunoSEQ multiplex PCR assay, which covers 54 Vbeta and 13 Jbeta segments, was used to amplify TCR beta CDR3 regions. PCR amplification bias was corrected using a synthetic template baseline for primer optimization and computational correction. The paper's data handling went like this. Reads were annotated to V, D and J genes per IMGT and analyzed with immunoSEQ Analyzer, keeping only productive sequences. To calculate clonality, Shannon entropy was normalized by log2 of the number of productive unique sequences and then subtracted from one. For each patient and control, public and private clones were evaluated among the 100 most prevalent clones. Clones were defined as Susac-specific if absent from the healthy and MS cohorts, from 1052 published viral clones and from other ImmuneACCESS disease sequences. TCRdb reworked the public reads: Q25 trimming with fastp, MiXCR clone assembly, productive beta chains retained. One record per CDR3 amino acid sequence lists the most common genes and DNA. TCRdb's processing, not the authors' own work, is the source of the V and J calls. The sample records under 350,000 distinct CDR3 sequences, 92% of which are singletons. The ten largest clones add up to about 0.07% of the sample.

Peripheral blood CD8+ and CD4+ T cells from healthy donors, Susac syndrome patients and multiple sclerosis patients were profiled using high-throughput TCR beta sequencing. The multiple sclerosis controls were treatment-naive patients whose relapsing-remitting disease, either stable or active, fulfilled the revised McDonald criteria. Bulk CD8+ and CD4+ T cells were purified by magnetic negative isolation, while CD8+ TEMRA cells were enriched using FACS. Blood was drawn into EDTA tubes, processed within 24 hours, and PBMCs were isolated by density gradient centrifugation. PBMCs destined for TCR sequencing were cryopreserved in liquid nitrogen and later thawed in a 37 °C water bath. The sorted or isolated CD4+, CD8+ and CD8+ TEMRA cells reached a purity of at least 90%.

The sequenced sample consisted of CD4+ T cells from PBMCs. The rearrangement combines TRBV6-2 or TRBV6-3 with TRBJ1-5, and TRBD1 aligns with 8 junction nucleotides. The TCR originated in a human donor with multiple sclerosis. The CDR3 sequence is CASTDTGGQGQPQHF. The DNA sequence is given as TGTGCCAGCACGGACACAGGGGGGCAGGGCCAGCCCCAGCATTTT.